The subject of this entry is one TCR beta chain. This sample was included in a study of blood T cell repertoires in COVID-19. Study information: Material from acute and convalescent COVID-19 was sourced from the United States, Italy and Spain.

The CDR3 runs to 14 residues. The germline V gene has CDR1 GTSNPN and CDR2 SVGIG (reference sequence). V was trimmed by 2 bases and J by 7 bases, leaving 17 bases between them. The protocol was immunoSEQ multiplex PCR, while the TCRdb copy is restricted to in-frame clones and leaves out a portion. The sample includes 110,000 to 150,000 clones, approximately 90% of them seen just once. The chain uses TRBV30 and TRBJ1-2, with no clear D. The clonotype originates from a woman over 75 with acute or convalescent COVID-19. The sequencing input was peripheral blood. CDR3 in amino acids: CAWSNTFGDGGYTF. Here the CDR3 DNA reads TGTGCCTGGAGTAACACATTCGGAGATGGTGGCTACACCTTC.